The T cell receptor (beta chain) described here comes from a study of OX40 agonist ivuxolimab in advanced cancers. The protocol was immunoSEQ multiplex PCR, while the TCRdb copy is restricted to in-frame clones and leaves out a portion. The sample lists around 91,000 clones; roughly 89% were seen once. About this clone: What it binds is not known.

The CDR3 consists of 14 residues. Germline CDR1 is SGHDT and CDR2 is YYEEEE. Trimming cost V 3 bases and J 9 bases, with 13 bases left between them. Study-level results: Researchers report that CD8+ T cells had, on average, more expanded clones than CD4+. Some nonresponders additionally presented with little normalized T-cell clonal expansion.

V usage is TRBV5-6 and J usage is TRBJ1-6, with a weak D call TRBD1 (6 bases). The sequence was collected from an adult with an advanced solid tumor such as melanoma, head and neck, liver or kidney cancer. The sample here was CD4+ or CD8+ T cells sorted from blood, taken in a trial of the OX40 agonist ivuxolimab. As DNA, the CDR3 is TGTGCCAGCAGCTCGGACAGAAGGGGTTCACCCCTCCACTTT. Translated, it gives CASSSDRRGSPLHF.